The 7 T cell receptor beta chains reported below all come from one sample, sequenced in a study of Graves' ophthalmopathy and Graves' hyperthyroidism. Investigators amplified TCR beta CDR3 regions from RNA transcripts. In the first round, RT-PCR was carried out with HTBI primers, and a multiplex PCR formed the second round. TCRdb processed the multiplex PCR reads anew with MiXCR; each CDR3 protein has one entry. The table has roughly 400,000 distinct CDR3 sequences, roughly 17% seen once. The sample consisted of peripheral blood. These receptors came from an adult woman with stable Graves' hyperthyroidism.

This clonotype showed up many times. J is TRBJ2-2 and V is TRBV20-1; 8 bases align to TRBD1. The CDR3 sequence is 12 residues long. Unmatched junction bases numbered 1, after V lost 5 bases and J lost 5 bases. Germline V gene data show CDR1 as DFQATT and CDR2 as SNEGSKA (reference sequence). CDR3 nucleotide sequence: TGCAGTGCTGGACAGGGAACCGGGGAGCTGTTTTTT. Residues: CSAGQGTGELFF.

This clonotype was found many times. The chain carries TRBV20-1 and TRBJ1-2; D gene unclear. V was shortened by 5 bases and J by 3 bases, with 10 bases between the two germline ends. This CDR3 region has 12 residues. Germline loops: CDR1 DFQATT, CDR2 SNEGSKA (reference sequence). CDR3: CSAPIGDYGYTF. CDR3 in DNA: TGCAGTGCTCCTATCGGGGACTATGGCTACACCTTC.

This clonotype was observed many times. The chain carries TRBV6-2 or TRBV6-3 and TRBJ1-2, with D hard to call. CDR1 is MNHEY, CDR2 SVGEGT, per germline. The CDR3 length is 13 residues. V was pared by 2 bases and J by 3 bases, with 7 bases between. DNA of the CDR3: TGTGCCAGCAGTTACGACGGGTACTATGGCTACACCTTC. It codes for CASSYDGYYGYTF.

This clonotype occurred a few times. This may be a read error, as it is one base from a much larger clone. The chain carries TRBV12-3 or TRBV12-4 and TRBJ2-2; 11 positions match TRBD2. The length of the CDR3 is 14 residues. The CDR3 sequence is CASTGTSGSGELCF. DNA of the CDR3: TGTGCCAGCACCGGAACTAGCGGGAGCGGGGAGCTGTGTTTT.

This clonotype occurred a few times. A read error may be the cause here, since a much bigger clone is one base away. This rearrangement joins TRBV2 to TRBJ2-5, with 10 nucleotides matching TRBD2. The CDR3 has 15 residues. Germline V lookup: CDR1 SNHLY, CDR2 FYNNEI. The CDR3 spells CASSGTSGFQETQCF. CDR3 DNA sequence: TGTGCCAGCAGTGGGACTAGCGGATTTCAAGAGACCCAGTGCTTC.

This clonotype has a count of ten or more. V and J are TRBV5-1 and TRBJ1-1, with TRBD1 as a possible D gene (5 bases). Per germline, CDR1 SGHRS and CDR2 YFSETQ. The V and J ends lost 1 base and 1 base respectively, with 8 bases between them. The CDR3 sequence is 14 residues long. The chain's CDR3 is CASSLWDGNTEAFF. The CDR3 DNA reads TGCGCCAGCAGCTTGTGGGACGGGAACACTGAAGCTTTCTTT.

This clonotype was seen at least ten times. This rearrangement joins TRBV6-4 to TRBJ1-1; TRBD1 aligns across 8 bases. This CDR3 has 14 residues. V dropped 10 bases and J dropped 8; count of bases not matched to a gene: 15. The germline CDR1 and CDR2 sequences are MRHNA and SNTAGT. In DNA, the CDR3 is TGTGCCACCACTCCAAACCCAGGACAGGGAGAAGCTTTCTTT. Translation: CATTPNPGQGEAFF.